This paragraph reports one T cell receptor (beta chain). The CDR3 sequence is 14 residues long. Trimming stripped 1 base from V and 2 bases from J, with 8 bases between. CDR1 and CDR2 from the germline V gene are SEHNR and FQNEAQ (reference sequence). The data were taken from a study of shared clonotypes between healthy human individuals. On the study more broadly: Aged between 18 and 49, the donors were a couple of women and a few men.

This table comes from immunoSEQ multiplex PCR, and its TCRdb copy is limited to in-frame clones, with some not included. The sample yields approximately 510,000 clones, roughly 78% seen once. Sequencing was performed on PBMCs. The chain joins TRBV7-9 to TRBJ2-5; D unresolved. The source of this sequence is a woman in her forties in good health. Some clones in this sample may be carry-over from other donors' samples. CDR3 amino acids: CASSLGAEQETQYF. Here the CDR3 DNA reads TGTGCCAGCAGCTTAGGCGCAGAACAAGAGACCCAGTACTTC.